The rows below give T cell receptor beta chains drawn from one sample of a study of cytomegalovirus exposure and HLA in healthy donors. Sequenced by immunoSEQ multiplex PCR; TCRdb stores in-frame clones only, minus some. The table records 100,000 to 150,000 clones, around 86% of them present only once. Material for sequencing was PBMCs. The receptors here all came from a woman aged 18-35 years in good health and CMV-seronegative. Each CDR3 is given with its conserved first and last residue. A D gene is named only where the DNA matches it firmly. A row's size may be missing; if present it is once, few, many or a size class.

d_gene,j_gene,v_gene,abundance,len,CDR3aa,CDR3nt
NA,TRBJ2-3,TRBV5-8,NA,14,CASSSGLSPDTQYF,TGTGCCAGCAGCTCCGGACTTTCACCAGATACGCAGTATTTT
TRBD2,TRBJ2-6,TRBV4-2,NA,16,CASSQDGGLGANVLTF,TGTGCCAGCAGCCAAGACGGGGGGTTAGGGGCCAACGTCCTGACTTTC
NA,TRBJ2-5,TRBV7-9,NA,15,CASSPPRAKQETQYF,TGTGCCAGCAGCCCACCCAGGGCAAAACAAGAGACCCAGTACTTC
NA,TRBJ1-2,TRBV25-1,NA,14,CASSSGFLMDGYTF,TGTGCCAGCAGTTCGGGGTTCCTTATGGATGGCTACACCTTC
NA,TRBJ1-3,TRBV7-2,NA,14,CASSPGGSGNTIYF,TGTGCCAGCAGCCCCGGGGGGAGTGGAAACACCATATATTTT
TRBD2,TRBJ2-2,TRBV7-2,NA,17,CASSSLPGRAVVGELFF,TGTGCCAGCAGCTCCCTCCCCGGGAGGGCCGTGGTCGGGGAGCTGTTTTTT
NA,TRBJ1-2,TRBV19,NA,12,CASSVRNYGYTF,TGTGCCAGTAGTGTCCGGAACTATGGCTACACCTTC
NA,TRBJ2-7,TRBV6-1,NA,12,CASSPTGYEQYF,TGTGCCAGCAGCCCTACAGGCTACGAGCAGTACTTC
TRBD2,TRBJ2-1,TRBV29-1,NA,16,CSVDDRLAGGYNEQFF,TGCAGCGTTGATGACAGACTAGCGGGAGGGTACAATGAGCAGTTCTTC
TRBD2,TRBJ2-1,TRBV13,NA,16,CASSSQGLAGVGEQFF,TGTGCCAGCAGCTCCCAGGGACTAGCGGGAGTTGGTGAGCAGTTCTTC
TRBD2,TRBJ2-5,TRBV5-5,NA,16,CASRAGTSGSTETQYF,TGTGCCAGCAGGGCCGGGACTAGCGGGAGTACAGAGACCCAGTACTTC
NA,TRBJ2-1,TRBV19,NA,17,CASSIPYAGNSYNEQFF,TGTGCCAGTAGTATACCCTACGCGGGGAACTCCTACAATGAGCAGTTCTTC
TRBD2,TRBJ2-1,TRBV7-2,once,15,CASSPVAGVANEQFF,TGTGCCAGCAGCCCTGTAGCGGGAGTAGCAAATGAGCAGTTCTTC
TRBD2,TRBJ2-1,TRBV27,NA,13,CASAPTSGGEQFF,TGTGCCAGCGCACCGACTAGCGGGGGTGAGCAGTTCTTC
TRBD1,TRBJ1-2,TRBV19,NA,14,CASSVRDRSYGYTF,TGTGCCAGTAGTGTCCGGGACAGGAGCTATGGCTACACCTTC
NA,TRBJ2-3,TRBV6-4,once,13,CASSDTDFSTQYF,TGTGCCAGCAGTGACACCGACTTCAGCACGCAGTATTTT
TRBD1,TRBJ1-1,TRBV11-3,few,16,CASSLDQTGKNTEAFF,TGTGCCAGCAGCTTAGATCAGACAGGGAAGAACACTGAAGCTTTCTTT
TRBD1,TRBJ2-7,TRBV5-1,NA,16,CASSLGIGTEFYEQYF,TGCGCCAGCAGCTTGGGCATTGGGACAGAGTTCTACGAGCAGTACTTC
NA,TRBJ2-3,TRBV4-1,NA,15,CASSPRAEGTDTQYF,TGCGCCAGCAGCCCCCGGGCGGAGGGCACAGATACGCAGTATTTT
TRBD1,TRBJ1-1,TRBV28,NA,14,CASSSNRGRLEAFF,TGTGCCAGCAGCTCAAACAGGGGTAGACTTGAAGCTTTCTTT
TRBD1,TRBJ1-2,TRBV5-1,NA,14,CASSKGTVINGYTF,TGCGCCAGCAGCAAAGGGACAGTAATTAATGGCTACACCTTC
TRBD1,TRBJ2-7,TRBV28,few,14,CASSSPGQLYEQYF,TGTGCCAGCAGTTCTCCGGGACAGCTCTACGAGCAGTACTTC
NA,TRBJ2-3,TRBV25-1,NA,15,CASSHEGGFTDTQYF,TGTGCCAGCAGCCACGAGGGAGGATTCACAGATACGCAGTATTTT
NA,TRBJ1-2,TRBV10-3,NA,17,CAISEEAGPGSNYGYTF,TGTGCCATCAGTGAGGAGGCAGGGCCGGGTAGTAACTATGGCTACACCTTC
TRBD1,TRBJ1-2,TRBV5-1,NA,13,CASSPGQGRGYTF,TGCGCCAGCAGCCCTGGACAGGGTAGGGGCTACACCTTC
NA,TRBJ2-2,TRBV11-3,NA,19,CASSFMLLDPQARTGELFF,TGTGCCAGCAGCTTCATGTTGCTTGACCCCCAAGCGAGGACCGGGGAGCTGTTTTTT
TRBD1,TRBJ1-1,TRBV5-1,NA,14,CASSFRDRGTEAFF,TGCGCCAGCAGCTTCCGGGACAGGGGTACTGAAGCTTTCTTT
NA,TRBJ1-1,TRBV2,NA,13,CASWGGGAGEAFF,TGTGCCAGCTGGGGTGGAGGCGCTGGTGAAGCTTTCTTT
NA,TRBJ2-2,TRBV28,NA,14,CASDAGLNTGELFF,TGTGCCAGTGACGCGGGACTGAACACCGGGGAGCTGTTTTTT
TRBD2,TRBJ2-7,TRBV10-3,NA,12,CAISGTSYEQYF,TGTGCCATCAGTGGGACTAGCTACGAGCAGTACTTC
NA,TRBJ2-7,TRBV11-3,NA,14,CASSAQSSSYEQYF,TGTGCCAGCAGCGCACAGTCCAGCTCCTACGAGCAGTACTTC
TRBD1,TRBJ2-7,TRBV28,NA,15,CASSFSETGAYEQYF,TGTGCCAGCAGTTTTTCAGAGACAGGGGCCTACGAGCAGTACTTC
TRBD2,TRBJ2-3,TRBV4-1,NA,16,CASSQVGGRRTDTQYF,TGCGCCAGCAGCCAAGTCGGCGGGAGGCGCACAGATACGCAGTATTTT
TRBD2,TRBJ2-3,TRBV4-1,NA,21,CASSLKFLLGASGISTYTQYF,TGCGCCAGCAGCCTAAAATTCCTGTTGGGTGCTAGCGGTATTTCCACGTATACGCAGTATTTT
TRBD2,TRBJ2-1,TRBV30,NA,15,CAWSVTSGPYNEQFF,TGTGCCTGGAGTGTAACTAGCGGGCCTTACAATGAGCAGTTCTTC
NA,TRBJ2-7,TRBV6-6,once,13,CASSYSTGYEQYF,TGTGCCAGCAGTTACTCCACAGGGTACGAGCAGTACTTC
TRBD1,TRBJ2-7,TRBV6-1,once,15,CASLPGTGISYEQYF,TGTGCCAGCTTACCAGGGACAGGGATCTCCTACGAGCAGTACTTC
NA,TRBJ1-4,TRBV14,NA,13,CASSPTHGIKLFF,TGTGCCAGCAGCCCGACCCACGGGATAAAACTGTTTTTT
TRBD2,TRBJ2-1,TRBV27,NA,16,CASRSGSRPSYNEQFF,TGTGCCAGCAGGAGCGGGAGCCGGCCCTCCTACAATGAGCAGTTCTTC
TRBD1,TRBJ1-5,TRBV6-1,NA,14,CASSGTGNNQPQHF,TGTGCCAGCTCCGGGACAGGGAACAATCAGCCCCAGCATTTT
NA,TRBJ1-2,TRBV29-1,NA,13,CSVVRSAGEGYTF,TGCAGCGTTGTCCGCTCGGCAGGGGAAGGCTACACCTTC
TRBD2,TRBJ2-7,TRBV19,NA,15,CASSIRLAGALEQYF,TGTGCCAGTAGTATTCGACTAGCGGGAGCCCTCGAGCAGTACTTC
NA,TRBJ2-2,TRBV4-2,NA,16,CASSQEVARAGGELFF,TGTGCCAGCAGCCAAGAGGTGGCCAGGGCTGGCGGGGAGCTGTTTTTT
TRBD2,TRBJ2-1,TRBV7-2,once,16,CASSKLAGGPKGEQFF,TGTGCCAGCAGCAAGCTAGCGGGAGGGCCTAAGGGTGAGCAGTTCTTC
TRBD2,TRBJ2-1,TRBV29-1,NA,13,CSGTASGDNEQFF,TGCAGCGGGACGGCTAGCGGGGACAATGAGCAGTTCTTC
NA,TRBJ2-2,TRBV29-1,once,14,CSVGFGVNTGELFF,TGCAGCGTTGGCTTTGGAGTAAACACCGGGGAGCTGTTTTTT
NA,TRBJ1-4,TRBV30,NA,17,CAWSVLTRGGTNEKLFF,TGTGCCTGGAGTGTACTAACCAGGGGCGGGACTAATGAAAAACTGTTTTTT
TRBD1,TRBJ1-3,TRBV6-5,NA,13,CATEDRGDSTIYF,TGTGCCACCGAGGACAGGGGGGATTCCACCATATATTTT
NA,TRBJ2-1,TRBV11-1,NA,12,CASSRPYNEQFF,TGTGCCAGCAGCCGTCCTTACAATGAGCAGTTCTTC
TRBD2,TRBJ2-5,TRBV13,NA,15,CASSFIVAGGETQYF,TGTGCCAGCAGCTTCATCGTAGCGGGAGGGGAGACCCAGTACTTC
NA,TRBJ1-1,TRBV7-9,NA,12,CATHGGNTEAFF,TGTGCCACCCACGGGGGTAACACTGAAGCTTTCTTT
TRBD2,TRBJ2-1,TRBV6-5,NA,13,CAALGLADNEQFF,TGTGCCGCGTTGGGACTAGCGGACAATGAGCAGTTCTTC